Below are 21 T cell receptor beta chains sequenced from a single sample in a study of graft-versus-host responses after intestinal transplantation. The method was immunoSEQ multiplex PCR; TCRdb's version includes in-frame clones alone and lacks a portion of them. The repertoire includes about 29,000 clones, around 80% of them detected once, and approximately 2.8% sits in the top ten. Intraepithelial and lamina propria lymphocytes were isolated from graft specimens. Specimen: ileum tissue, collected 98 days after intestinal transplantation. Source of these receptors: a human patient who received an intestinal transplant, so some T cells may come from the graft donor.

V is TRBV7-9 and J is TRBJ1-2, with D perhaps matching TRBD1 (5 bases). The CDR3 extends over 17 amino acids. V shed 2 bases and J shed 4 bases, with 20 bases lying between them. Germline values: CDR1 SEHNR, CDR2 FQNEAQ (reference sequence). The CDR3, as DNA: TGTGCCAGCAGCTTAAAATACGTACAGGAACTCGCCTATGGCTACACCTTC. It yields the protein CASSLKYVQELAYGYTF.

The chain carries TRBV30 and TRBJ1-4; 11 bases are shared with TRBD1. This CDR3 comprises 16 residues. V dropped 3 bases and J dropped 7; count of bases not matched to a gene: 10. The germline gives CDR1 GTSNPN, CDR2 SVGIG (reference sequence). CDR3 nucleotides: TGTGCCTGGAGCCCGGGACAGGGGGTTGAGGGTGAAAAACTGTTTTTT. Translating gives CAWSPGQGVEGEKLFF.

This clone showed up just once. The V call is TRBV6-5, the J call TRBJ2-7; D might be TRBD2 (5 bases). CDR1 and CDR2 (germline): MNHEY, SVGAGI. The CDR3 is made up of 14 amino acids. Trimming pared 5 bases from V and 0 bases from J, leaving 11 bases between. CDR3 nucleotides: TGTGCCAGCAGTCAATCCGGAGGCTCCTACGAGCAGTACTTC. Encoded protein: CASSQSGGSYEQYF.

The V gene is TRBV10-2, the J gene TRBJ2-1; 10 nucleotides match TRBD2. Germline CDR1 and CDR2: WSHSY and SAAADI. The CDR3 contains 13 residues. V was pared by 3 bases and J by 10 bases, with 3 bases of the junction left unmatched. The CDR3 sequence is CASSDLAGEEQFF. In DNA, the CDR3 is TGCGCCAGCAGTGACCTAGCGGGGGAGGAGCAGTTCTTC.

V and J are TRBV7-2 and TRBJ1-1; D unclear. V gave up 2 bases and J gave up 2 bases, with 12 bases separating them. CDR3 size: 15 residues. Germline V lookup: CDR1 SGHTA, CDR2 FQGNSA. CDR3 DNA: TGTGCCAGCAGCTTAAACCTCGACCGTAACACTGAAGCTTTCTTT. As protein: CASSLNLDRNTEAFF.

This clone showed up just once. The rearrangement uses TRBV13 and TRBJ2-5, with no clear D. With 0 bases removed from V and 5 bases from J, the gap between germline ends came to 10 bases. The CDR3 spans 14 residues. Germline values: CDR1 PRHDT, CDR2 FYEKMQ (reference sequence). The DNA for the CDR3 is TGTGCCAGCAGCTTAGGGCTGGTCTTCGAGACCCAGTACTTC. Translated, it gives CASSLGLVFETQYF.

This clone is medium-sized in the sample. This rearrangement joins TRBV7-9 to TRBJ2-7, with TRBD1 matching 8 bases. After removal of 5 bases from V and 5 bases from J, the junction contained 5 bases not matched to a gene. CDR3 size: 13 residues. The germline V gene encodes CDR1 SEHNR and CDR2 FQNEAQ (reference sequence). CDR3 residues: CASSAGTGNEQYF. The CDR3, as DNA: TGTGCCAGCAGCGCAGGGACAGGCAACGAGCAGTACTTC.

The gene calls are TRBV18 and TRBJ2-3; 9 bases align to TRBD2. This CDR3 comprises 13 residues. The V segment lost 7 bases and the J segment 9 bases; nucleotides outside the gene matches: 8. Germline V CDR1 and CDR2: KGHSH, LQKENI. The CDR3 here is CASLNSGGRTQYF. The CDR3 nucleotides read TGTGCCAGCTTGAATAGCGGGGGAAGGACGCAGTATTTT.

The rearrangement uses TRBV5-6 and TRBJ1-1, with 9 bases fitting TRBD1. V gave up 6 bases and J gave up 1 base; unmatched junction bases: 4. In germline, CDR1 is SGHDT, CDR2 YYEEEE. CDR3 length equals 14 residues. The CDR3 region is CASNQDRGNTEAFF. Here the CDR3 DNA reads TGTGCCAGCAACCAGGACAGGGGGAACACTGAAGCTTTCTTT.

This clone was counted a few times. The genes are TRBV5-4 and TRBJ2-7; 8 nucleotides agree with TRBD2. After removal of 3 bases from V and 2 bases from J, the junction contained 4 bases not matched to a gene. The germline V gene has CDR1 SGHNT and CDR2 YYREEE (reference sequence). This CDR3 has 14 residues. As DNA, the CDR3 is TGTGCCAGCAGCTCAGCGGGGGCCGCCTACGAGCAGTACTTC. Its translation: CASSSAGAAYEQYF.

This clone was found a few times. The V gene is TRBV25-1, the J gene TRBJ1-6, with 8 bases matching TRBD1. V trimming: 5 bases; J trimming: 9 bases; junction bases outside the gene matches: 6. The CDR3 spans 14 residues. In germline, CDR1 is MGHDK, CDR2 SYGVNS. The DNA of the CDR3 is TGTGCCAGCAGTAAGACAGGGGAGAGTTCACCCCTCCACTTT. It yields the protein CASSKTGESSPLHF.

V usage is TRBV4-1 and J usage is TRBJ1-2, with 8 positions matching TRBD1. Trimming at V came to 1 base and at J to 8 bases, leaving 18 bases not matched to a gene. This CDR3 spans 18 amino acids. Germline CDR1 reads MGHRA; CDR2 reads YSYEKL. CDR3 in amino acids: CASSQGGFGQGNLGGYTF. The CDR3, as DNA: TGCGCCAGCAGCCAAGGAGGCTTCGGACAGGGTAACTTAGGGGGCTACACCTTC.

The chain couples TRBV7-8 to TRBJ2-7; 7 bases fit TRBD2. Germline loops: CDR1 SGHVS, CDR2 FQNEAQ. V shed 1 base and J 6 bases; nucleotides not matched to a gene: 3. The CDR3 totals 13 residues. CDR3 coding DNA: TGTGCCAGCAGCTTAGGCACGGGGGGCGAGCAGTACTTC. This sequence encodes CASSLGTGGEQYF.

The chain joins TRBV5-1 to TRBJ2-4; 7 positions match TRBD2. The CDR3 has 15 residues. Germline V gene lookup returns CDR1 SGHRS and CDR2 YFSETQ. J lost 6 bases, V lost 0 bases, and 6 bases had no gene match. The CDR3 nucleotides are TGCGCCAGCAGCTTGGAACTCGGGGGGAGAAACATTCAGTACTTC. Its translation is CASSLELGGRNIQYF.

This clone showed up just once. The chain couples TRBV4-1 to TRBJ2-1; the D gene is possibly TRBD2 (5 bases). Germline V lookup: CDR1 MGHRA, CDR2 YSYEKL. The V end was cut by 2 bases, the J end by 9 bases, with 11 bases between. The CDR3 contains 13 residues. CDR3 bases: TGCGCCAGCAGCCAACCGGGATCATCTGAGCAGTTCTTC. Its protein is CASSQPGSSEQFF.

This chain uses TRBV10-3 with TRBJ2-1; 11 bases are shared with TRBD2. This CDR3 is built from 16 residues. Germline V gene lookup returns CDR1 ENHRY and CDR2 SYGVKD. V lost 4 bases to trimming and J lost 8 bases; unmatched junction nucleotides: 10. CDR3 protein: CAISGPTSGAPYEQFF. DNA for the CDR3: TGTGCCATCAGTGGGCCGACTAGCGGGGCCCCCTATGAGCAGTTCTTC.

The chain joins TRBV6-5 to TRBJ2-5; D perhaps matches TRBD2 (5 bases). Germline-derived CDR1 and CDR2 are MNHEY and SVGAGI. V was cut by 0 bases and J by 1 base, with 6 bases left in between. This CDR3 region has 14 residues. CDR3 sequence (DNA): TGTGCCAGCAGTTACTCGAGGGTCCAAGAGACCCAGTACTTC. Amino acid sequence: CASSYSRVQETQYF.

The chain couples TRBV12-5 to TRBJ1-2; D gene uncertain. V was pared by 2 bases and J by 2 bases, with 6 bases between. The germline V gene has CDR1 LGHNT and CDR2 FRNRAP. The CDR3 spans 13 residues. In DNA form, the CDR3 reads TGTGCTAGTGGTTTGACCGAAAACTATGGCTACACCTTC. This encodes CASGLTENYGYTF.

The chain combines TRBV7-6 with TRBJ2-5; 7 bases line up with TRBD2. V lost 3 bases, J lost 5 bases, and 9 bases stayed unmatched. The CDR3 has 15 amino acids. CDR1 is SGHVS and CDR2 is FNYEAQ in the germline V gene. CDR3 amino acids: CASSFQAGFEETQYF. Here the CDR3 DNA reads TGTGCCAGCAGCTTCCAAGCGGGGTTTGAGGAGACCCAGTACTTC.

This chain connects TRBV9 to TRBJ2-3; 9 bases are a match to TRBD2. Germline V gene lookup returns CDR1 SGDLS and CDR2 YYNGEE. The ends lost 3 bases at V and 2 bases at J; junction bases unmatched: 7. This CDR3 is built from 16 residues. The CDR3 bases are TGTGCCAGCAGCGCCATGACTAGCGGATACACAGATACGCAGTATTTT. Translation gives CASSAMTSGYTDTQYF.

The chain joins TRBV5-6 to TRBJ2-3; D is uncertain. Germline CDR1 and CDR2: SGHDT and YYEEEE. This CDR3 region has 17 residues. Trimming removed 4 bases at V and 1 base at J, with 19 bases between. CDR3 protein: CASSRLVGVRGTDTQYF. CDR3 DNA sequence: TGTGCCAGCAGCCGGTTGGTTGGGGTGCGTGGCACAGATACGCAGTATTTT.